The 25 T cell receptor beta chains given below trace back to one sample, sequenced in a study of cytomegalovirus exposure and HLA in healthy donors. Vbeta (60) and Jbeta (13) primers were used in the PCR. The method was immunoSEQ multiplex PCR; TCRdb's version includes in-frame clones alone and lacks a portion of them. The table shows some 170,000 clones, with about 77% occurring only once. The source material was PBMCs. The receptors stem from a female donor in good health and CMV-seronegative.

The chain couples TRBV19 to TRBJ2-3; TRBD1 might be the D (5 bases). The CDR3 covers 12 residues. CDR1 is LNHDA, CDR2 SQIVND, per germline (reference sequence). With 5 bases removed from V and 3 bases from J, the gap between germline ends came to 6 bases. CDR3 residues: CASSQGTDTQYF. For the CDR3, the DNA is TGTGCCAGTAGTCAGGGTACAGATACGCAGTATTTT. Based on the CDR3 plus reference TRBV19 and TRBJ2-3, the full variable domain is DGGITQSPKYLFRKEGQNVTLSCEQNLNHDAMYWYRQDPGQGLRLIYYSQIVNDFQKGDIAEGYSVSREKKESFPLTVTSAQKNPTAFYLCASSQGTDTQYFGPGTRLTVL.

The chain uses TRBV7-2 and TRBJ2-1, with D possibly TRBD2 on 7 matching bases. CDR1 and CDR2 from the germline V gene are SGHTA and FQGNSA. CDR3 length: 15 amino acids. Trimming removed 2 bases from V and 10 bases from J, with 18 bases in between. DNA of the CDR3: TGTGCCAGCAGCTTAAGGCGGGGGCTGCAATTAGAGCAGTTCTTC. Translated, it gives CASSLRRGLQLEQFF.

The chain combines TRBV7-9 with TRBJ2-7, with TRBD1 identical over 7 bases. The germline V gene encodes CDR1 SEHNR and CDR2 FQNEAQ (reference sequence). The CDR3 is 14 residues long. After removal of 5 bases from V and 2 bases from J, the junction contained 6 bases not matched to a gene. The CDR3 nucleotides read TGTGCCAGCAGCAGCACAGGGGAAGCCTACGAGCAGTACTTC. As protein: CASSSTGEAYEQYF.

This clone was counted a few times. This rearrangement joins TRBV28 to TRBJ2-7; 10 positions agree with TRBD1. The CDR3 runs 15 residues. V shed 6 bases, J shed 2 bases, and the junction held 7 bases outside the gene matches. Germline V gene lookup returns CDR1 MDHEN and CDR2 SYDVKM. The CDR3 sequence is CASRSLGTGAYEQYF. The CDR3 region has the DNA TGTGCCAGCAGATCCTTGGGGACAGGGGCCTACGAGCAGTACTTC.

This chain joins TRBV7-3 and TRBJ2-1; 8 bases fit TRBD2. CDR3 length: 16 residues. V shed 0 bases, J shed 3 bases, and the junction held 4 bases outside the gene matches. The V gene's germline CDR1 is SGHTA and CDR2 FQGTGA. The CDR3: CASSLTGGGNYNEQFF. CDR3 nucleotide sequence: TGTGCCAGCAGCTTAACCGGGGGGGGGAACTACAATGAGCAGTTCTTC.

A remark on this clone: One end of the junction varies from germline; a read error may be responsible. The chain recombines TRBV10-3 with TRBJ2-5; 9 bases are shared with TRBD1. The germline V gene has CDR1 ENHRY and CDR2 SYGVKD. CDR3 length equals 17 residues. The CDR3 reads CAISERGQGKKQETRYF. The CDR3 DNA reads as TGTGCCATCAGTGAGCGAGGACAGGGGAAGAAACAAGAGACCCGGTACTTC.

The chain joins TRBV7-6 to TRBJ2-2, with 9 bases fitting TRBD1. The CDR3 is 14 amino acids. The germline V gene has CDR1 SGHVS and CDR2 FNYEAQ. V shed 4 bases, J shed 5 bases, and the junction held 2 bases outside the gene matches. CDR3 nucleotides: TGTGCCAGCAGCTACAGGGGGCCGACCGGGGAGCTGTTTTTT. The encoded protein is CASSYRGPTGELFF.

DNA of the CDR3: TGTGCCAGCAGCCAAGAGGGAAATTCCAGGGCAAGGGGCTACACCTTC. Amino acids: CASSQEGNSRARGYTF. The rearrangement links TRBV4-2 to TRBJ1-2; TRBD1 might be the D (5 bases). Between the trimmed V and J ends, which lost 0 bases and 8 bases, there was a span of 19 bases. This CDR3 region has 16 residues. Per the germline V gene, CDR1 is LGHNA and CDR2 is YNFKEQ.

The genes are TRBV7-2 and TRBJ2-5, with 7 bases that match TRBD1. The tail of the sequence fits TRBJ2-7 better, so the J call may be wrong. Germline CDR1 is SGHTA and CDR2 is FQGNSA. The CDR3 sequence is 13 residues long. CDR3 DNA sequence: TGTGCCAGCAGGGAGACAGGGCGCTACGAGCAGTACTTC. Its translation is CASRETGRYEQYF.

The V gene is TRBV4-1, the J gene TRBJ2-7; the D gene is possibly TRBD2 (5 bases). The germline V gene has CDR1 MGHRA and CDR2 YSYEKL. V lost 1 base and J lost 0, with 10 bases in between. This CDR3 contains 15 residues. The CDR3 region has the DNA TGCGCCAGCAGCCAAGGGCCCGGGGTCTCCTACGAGCAGTACTTC. Its protein is CASSQGPGVSYEQYF.

The chain carries TRBV9 and TRBJ1-5; D not certain. The CDR3 is 15 residues long. Germline assignment: CDR1 SGDLS and CDR2 YYNGEE. Trimming removed 4 bases at V and 3 bases at J, with 14 bases between. DNA of the CDR3: TGTGCCAGCAGCCTAAGCGGGGTGAACAATCAGCCCCAGCATTTT. Translating it yields CASSLSGVNNQPQHF.

The chain uses TRBV4-1 and TRBJ2-1, with D unclear. Trimming removed 2 bases at V and 6 bases at J, with 11 bases between. Per the germline V gene, CDR1 is MGHRA and CDR2 is YSYEKL. The CDR3 runs to 14 residues. Written as DNA, the CDR3 is TGCGCCAGCAGCCAACCACTACAAGTCAATGAGCAGTTCTTC. The encoded protein is CASSQPLQVNEQFF.

Written as DNA, the CDR3 is TGTGCCAGCGCCGGAGCTAACTATGGCTACACCTTC. Residues: CASAGANYGYTF. The V gene is TRBV2, the J gene TRBJ1-2; D is unresolved. V was shortened by 8 bases and J by 0 bases, with 7 bases between the two germline ends. This CDR3 has 12 residues. The V gene's germline CDR1 is SNHLY and CDR2 FYNNEI. Full variable domain (missing parts from reference TRBV2 and TRBJ1-2): EPEVTQTPSHQVTQMGQEVILRCVPISNHLYFYWYRQILGQKVEFLVSFYNNEISEKSEIFDDQFSVERPDGSNFTLKIRSTKLEDSAMYFCASAGANYGYTFGSGTRLTVV.

This clone has more than one count but fewer than ten. V is TRBV4-2 and J is TRBJ1-1; 9 bases align to TRBD1. Per the germline V gene, CDR1 is LGHNA and CDR2 is YNFKEQ. V dropped 3 bases and J dropped 5; count of bases not matched to a gene: 7. There are 15 residues in the CDR3. The CDR3 region has the DNA TGTGCCAGCAGCCACTCCGGGGACAGGGATACTGAAGCTTTCTTT. It codes for CASSHSGDRDTEAFF.

This chain connects TRBV9 to TRBJ2-2; D is perhaps TRBD1 (5 bases). Trimming removed 8 bases at V and 6 bases at J, with 14 bases between. CDR1 is SGDLS, CDR2 YYNGEE, per germline. The CDR3 runs to 13 residues. CDR3 region: CASSYGAAGELFF. The CDR3 DNA reads TGTGCCAGTTCCTATGGGGCGGCCGGGGAGCTGTTTTTT.

This chain joins TRBV29-1 and TRBJ2-6; D is unclear. Germline loops: CDR1 SQVTM, CDR2 ANQGSEA. V shed 4 bases and J shed 0 bases, with 4 bases lying between them. The length of the CDR3 is 13 residues. The CDR3 is CSVGVSGANVLTF. For the CDR3, the DNA is TGCAGCGTTGGAGTCTCTGGGGCCAACGTCCTGACTTTC.

The rearrangement uses TRBV5-4 and TRBJ2-2, with 9 positions matching TRBD2. Trimming at V came to 2 bases and at J to 4 bases, leaving 6 bases not matched to a gene. The V gene's germline CDR1 is SGHNT and CDR2 YYREEE (reference sequence). This CDR3 spans 16 amino acids. The CDR3 is CASSFYLAGITGELFF. In nucleotides, the CDR3 is TGTGCCAGCAGCTTTTATCTAGCGGGAATCACCGGGGAGCTGTTTTTT. Supplemented by reference TRBV5-4 and TRBJ2-2, the full variable domain reads ETGVTQSPTHLIKTRGQQVTLRCSSQSGHNTVSWYQQALGQGPQFIFQYYREEENGRGNFPPRFSGLQFPNYSSELNVNALELDDSALYLCASSFYLAGITGELFFGEGSRLTVL.

The chain uses TRBV2 and TRBJ1-1; D might be TRBD1 (5 bases). Trimming took 9 bases from V and 10 from J, leaving 12 bases between them. The CDR3 consists of 10 residues. Germline V gene lookup returns CDR1 SNHLY and CDR2 FYNNEI. CDR3 amino acids: CASIQGGAFF. For the CDR3, the DNA is TGTGCCAGTATTCAGGGTGGAGCTTTCTTT. The full variable domain, with the rest looked up from reference TRBV2 and TRBJ1-1, is EPEVTQTPSHQVTQMGQEVILRCVPISNHLYFYWYRQILGQKVEFLVSFYNNEISEKSEIFDDQFSVERPDGSNFTLKIRSTKLEDSAMYFCASIQGGAFFGQGTRLTVV.

V gene TRBV19 combines with J gene TRBJ1-1; TRBD1 might be the D (5 bases). The length of the CDR3 is 13 residues. The germline V gene encodes CDR1 LNHDA and CDR2 SQIVND (reference sequence). Trimming shortened V by 6 bases and J by 2 bases, and 10 bases separated the two germline ends. The CDR3 loop reads CASRLTENTEAFF. CDR3 DNA sequence: TGTGCCAGTAGGCTGACAGAAAACACTGAAGCTTTCTTT.

This clone was observed a few times. The chain combines TRBV27 with TRBJ2-7, with a tentative D call TRBD1 (6 bases). V dropped 0 bases and J dropped 3 bases, with 12 bases sitting between them. The CDR3 consists of 15 residues. The germline gives CDR1 MNHEY, CDR2 SMNVEV (reference sequence). DNA of the CDR3: TGTGCCAGCAGTTTATCCGCGACAGGTCGCTACGAGCAGTACTTC. This encodes CASSLSATGRYEQYF.

The chain employs TRBV7-2 and TRBJ2-7; 7 positions agree with TRBD1. CDR3 length: 14 amino acids. J lost 2 bases, V lost 6 bases, and 7 bases had no gene match. The germline V gene encodes CDR1 SGHTA and CDR2 FQGNSA. The CDR3 DNA follows: TGTGCCAGCAGACCGGGACAGTTACCCTACGAGCAGTACTTC. Translated, it gives CASRPGQLPYEQYF.

The V and J genes are TRBV9 and TRBJ2-5; D is unresolved. This CDR3 comprises 12 residues. The V gene lost 4 bases and the J gene lost 5 bases, with 9 bases spanning the gap. The germline CDR1 and CDR2 sequences are SGDLS and YYNGEE. The CDR3 sequence: CASSPQEETQYF. In DNA, the CDR3 is TGTGCCAGCAGCCCCCAAGAGGAGACCCAGTACTTC.

In regard to this clone: Different DNA sequences within this sample yield the same CDR3. CDR3 residues: CASSSGQGANYGYTF. CDR3 coding DNA: TGTGCCAGCAGCTCTGGACAGGGGGCTAACTATGGCTACACCTTC. This chain links TRBV7-6 with TRBJ1-2; 10 bases fit TRBD1. CDR1 and CDR2 (germline): SGHVS, FNYEAQ. Trimming at V came to 4 bases and at J to 0 bases, leaving 2 bases not matched to a gene. The CDR3 loop spans 15 amino acids. Full variable domain (outside the CDR3, taken from reference TRBV7-6 and TRBJ1-2): GAGVSQSPRYKVTKRGQDVALRCDPISGHVSLYWYRQALGQGPEFLTYFNYEAQQDKSGLPNDRFSAERPEGSISTLTIQRTEQRDSAMYRCASSSGQGANYGYTFGSGTRLTVV.

This clone was seen a single time. The chain couples TRBV11-2 to TRBJ2-7; 9 bases map to TRBD2. Looked up from germline, CDR1 is SGHAT and CDR2 is FQNNGV. Germline trimming cut 5 bases from V and 1 base from J; bases unmatched to any gene: 6. This CDR3 contains 15 residues. As DNA, the CDR3 is TGTGCCAGCAGCCAGACTAGCGGAGTATCCTACGAGCAGTACTTC. Protein product: CASSQTSGVSYEQYF.

J is TRBJ2-5 and V is TRBV19, with 8 bases aligning to TRBD1. Looked up from germline, CDR1 is LNHDA and CDR2 is SQIVND (reference sequence). This CDR3 region has 15 residues. Trimming removed 3 bases from V and 5 bases from J; junction bases left unmatched: 8. The CDR3: CASSMGTGERETQYF. The CDR3 DNA reads as TGTGCCAGTAGTATGGGGACAGGTGAACGGGAGACCCAGTACTTC.